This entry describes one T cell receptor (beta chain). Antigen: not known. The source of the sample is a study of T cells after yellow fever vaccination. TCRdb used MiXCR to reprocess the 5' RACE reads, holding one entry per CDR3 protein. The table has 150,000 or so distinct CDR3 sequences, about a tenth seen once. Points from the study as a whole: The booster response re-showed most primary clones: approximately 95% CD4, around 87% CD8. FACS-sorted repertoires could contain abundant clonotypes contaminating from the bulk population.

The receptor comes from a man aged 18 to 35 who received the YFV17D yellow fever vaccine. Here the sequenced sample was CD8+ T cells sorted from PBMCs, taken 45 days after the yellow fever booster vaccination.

Here the CDR3 reads CASSSGPLASPLHF. In DNA, the CDR3 is TGTGCCAGCAGTTCGGGACCGCTTGCTTCACCCCTCCACTTT. V is TRBV6-5 and J is TRBJ1-6; D perhaps matches TRBD1 (5 bases). Between the trimmed V and J ends, which lost 4 bases and 9 bases, there was a span of 13 bases. CDR1 is MNHEY and CDR2 is SVGAGI in the germline V gene. The CDR3 extends over 14 amino acids.